A selection of T cell receptor beta chains follows, all from one sample in a study of prognosis after radiotherapy for stage I lung cancer. TCRdb re-called the multiplex PCR reads through MiXCR, storing one row per CDR3 protein. The sample has about 8,500 distinct CDR3 sequences; less than 70% are singletons. Sample: PBMCs, taken before or after stereotactic body radiation therapy (not recorded which). These TCRs come from a donor over 45 with non-small cell lung cancer. The CDR3 runs from the conserved cysteine through the conserved F or W. Each record gives: CDR3 length, V gene, J gene, D gene, clone size, CDR3 protein, CDR3 DNA. The D gene is left open where the match is weak. Size tells how often a clone was seen (once, few, many) or the class of an expanded clone, and some rows leave it out.

15,TRBV20-1,TRBJ1-5,NA,NA,CSAGNRDVNRGPQHF,TGCAGTGCTGGTAACCGGGACGTCAACCGGGGCCCCCAGCATTTT
15,TRBV12-3/TRBV12-4,TRBJ2-1,TRBD2,medium-sized,CASTQTSGTRNEQFF,TGTGCCAGCACCCAGACTAGCGGCACGCGGAATGAGCAGTTCTTC
18,TRBV27,TRBJ2-6,TRBD2,NA,CASTPGGQGGPGANVLTF,TGTGCCAGCACTCCGGGAGGCCAGGGAGGACCTGGGGCCAACGTCCTGACTTTC
15,TRBV19,TRBJ2-7,NA,NA,CASSPGGGTSVEQYF,TGTGCCAGTAGTCCCGGGGGTGGGACCTCGGTGGAGCAGTACTTC
13,TRBV6-5,TRBJ1-1,NA,NA,CASSYGQAPEAFF,TGTGCCAGCAGTTACGGTCAGGCCCCTGAAGCTTTCTTT
16,TRBV6-1,TRBJ2-1,TRBD2,large,CASSTTGLAAYNEQFF,TGTGCCAGCAGTACGACGGGACTAGCGGCCTACAATGAGCAGTTCTTC
16,TRBV5-1,TRBJ2-5,TRBD1,NA,CASSLRGDRGGETQYF,TGCGCCAGCAGCTTGCGGGGGGACAGGGGAGGAGAGACCCAGTACTTC
14,TRBV30,TRBJ1-2,TRBD1,once,CAWSSGQGAYGYTF,TGTGCCTGGAGTTCTGGACAGGGGGCTTATGGCTACACCTTC
14,TRBV7-9,TRBJ2-7,NA,NA,CASSLGGGGDEQYF,TGTGCCAGCAGCTTAGGAGGAGGGGGCGACGAGCAGTACTTC
18,TRBV6-5,TRBJ2-5,TRBD2,NA,CASSYSPLTSVSRETQYF,TGTGCCAGCAGTTACTCGCCACTGACTAGCGTTAGCAGAGAGACCCAGTACTTC
14,TRBV6-5,TRBJ2-7,TRBD2,NA,CASSSEGGLYEQYF,TGTGCCAGCAGTTCCGAGGGAGGGCTCTACGAGCAGTACTTC
17,TRBV29-1,TRBJ2-1,TRBD2,NA,CSSGGATGAGAVNEQFF,TGCAGCTCCGGGGGGGCGACGGGGGCGGGGGCGGTGAATGAGCAGTTCTTC
14,TRBV5-1,TRBJ1-6,NA,NA,CASSLTGLNSPLHF,TGCGCCAGCAGCTTGACAGGGTTGAATTCACCCCTCCACTTT
15,TRBV20-1,TRBJ2-1,NA,NA,CSAPTRETSYNEQFF,TGCAGTGCCCCAACTCGGGAGACTTCCTACAATGAGCAGTTCTTC
15,TRBV6-1,TRBJ2-3,TRBD1,NA,CASSQGQVSTDTQYF,TGTGCCAGCAGTCAAGGACAGGTTAGCACAGATACGCAGTATTTT
15,TRBV28,TRBJ2-1,TRBD2,medium-sized,CASITHSGSYNEQFF,TGTGCCAGCATAACACATAGCGGGTCGTACAATGAGCAGTTCTTC
13,TRBV29-1,TRBJ1-2,NA,many,CSAQVGQHYGYTF,TGCAGCGCCCAGGTCGGCCAGCACTATGGCTACACCTTC
15,TRBV6-2/TRBV6-3,TRBJ1-2,NA,NA,CASSRRWVTFYGYTF,TGTGCCAGCAGCCGCCGGTGGGTGACTTTCTATGGCTACACCTTC
16,TRBV28,TRBJ1-5,NA,NA,CASTPAQQGSNQPQHF,TGTGCCAGCACCCCCGCCCAGCAGGGGAGCAATCAGCCCCAGCATTTT
14,TRBV6-2/TRBV6-3,TRBJ1-1,NA,NA,CASRDLGVNTEAFF,TGTGCCAGCAGGGACCTAGGTGTGAACACTGAAGCTTTCTTT
16,TRBV27,TRBJ1-6,NA,NA,CASSLHPPRQRSPLHF,TGTGCCAGCAGTCTCCATCCCCCTCGGCAGCGATCACCCCTCCACTTT
14,TRBV20-1,TRBJ2-1,NA,NA,CSARDASGGAEQFF,TGCAGTGCTAGAGATGCGAGCGGAGGCGCTGAGCAGTTCTTC
12,TRBV27,TRBJ1-6,NA,large,CASREFNSPLHF,TGTGCCAGCAGAGAATTTAATTCACCCCTCCACTTT
14,TRBV20-1,TRBJ1-5,NA,medium-sized,CSAGGTLSNQPQHF,TGCAGTGCTGGCGGGACTCTAAGCAATCAGCCCCAGCATTTT
15,TRBV6-1,TRBJ1-5,TRBD1,medium-sized,CASSIWTGDHQPQHF,TGTGCCAGCAGTATATGGACAGGGGACCATCAGCCCCAGCATTTT
14,TRBV20-1,TRBJ2-7,NA,once,CSARYGTADYEQYF,TGCAGTGCTAGATATGGAACAGCGGACTACGAGCAGTACTTC
15,TRBV19,TRBJ1-2,NA,medium-sized,CASRQSRTKAYGYTF,TGTGCCAGTAGACAGTCAAGAACAAAAGCCTATGGCTACACCTTC
14,TRBV10-2,TRBJ1-1,TRBD1,many,CASRVGGSVTEAFF,TGCGCCAGCAGAGTAGGGGGCAGTGTGACTGAAGCTTTCTTT
13,TRBV10-2,TRBJ1-3,NA,medium-sized,CASSESRGNTIYF,TGCGCCAGCAGTGAGTCGAGGGGAAACACCATATATTTT